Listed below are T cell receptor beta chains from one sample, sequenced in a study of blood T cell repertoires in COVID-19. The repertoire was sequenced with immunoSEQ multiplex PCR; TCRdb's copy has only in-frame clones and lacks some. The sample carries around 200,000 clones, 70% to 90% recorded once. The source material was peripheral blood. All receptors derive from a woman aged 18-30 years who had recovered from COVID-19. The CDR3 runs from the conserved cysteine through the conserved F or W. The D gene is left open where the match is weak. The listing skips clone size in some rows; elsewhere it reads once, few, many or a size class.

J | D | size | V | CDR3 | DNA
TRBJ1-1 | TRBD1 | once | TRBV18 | CASSPPAGQGTEAFF | TGTGCCAGCTCACCACCGGCGGGACAGGGTACTGAAGCTTTCTTT
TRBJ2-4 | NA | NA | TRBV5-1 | CASSLRREGDIQYF | TGCGCCAGCAGCTTAAGGCGGGAAGGCGACATTCAGTACTTC
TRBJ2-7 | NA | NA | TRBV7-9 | CASSLQGYEQYF | TGTGCCAGCAGCTTACAGGGATACGAGCAGTACTTC
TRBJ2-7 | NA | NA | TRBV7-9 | CASSLVNEQYF | TGTGCCAGCAGCTTAGTTAACGAGCAGTACTTC
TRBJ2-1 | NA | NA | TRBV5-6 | CASSQALSSYNEQFF | TGTGCCAGCAGCCAGGCTCTGAGCTCCTACAATGAGCAGTTCTTC
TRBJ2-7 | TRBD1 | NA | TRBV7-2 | CASSTTGVTYEQYF | TGTGCCAGCAGCACGACAGGGGTCACCTACGAGCAGTACTTC
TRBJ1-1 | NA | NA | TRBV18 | CASSPPRGGTEAFF | TGTGCCAGCTCACCACCAAGGGGGGGGACTGAAGCTTTCTTT
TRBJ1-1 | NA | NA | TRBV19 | CASSINRANTEAFF | TGTGCCAGTAGTATCAACAGGGCGAACACTGAAGCTTTCTTT
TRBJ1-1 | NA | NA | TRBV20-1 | CSALPEAFF | TGCAGTGCTCTACCGGAAGCTTTCTTT
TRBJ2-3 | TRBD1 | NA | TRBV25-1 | CASSGTGLYADTQYF | TGTGCCAGCAGTGGGACAGGGTTGTACGCAGATACGCAGTATTTT
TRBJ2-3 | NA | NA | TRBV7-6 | CASSLAGGTLTDTQYF | TGTGCCAGCAGCTTAGCGGGCGGGACGCTCACAGATACGCAGTATTTT
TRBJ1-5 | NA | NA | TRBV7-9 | CASSTQENQPQHF | TGTGCCAGCAGCACACAGGAGAATCAGCCCCAGCATTTT
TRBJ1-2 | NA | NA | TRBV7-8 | CASSLEADSRYGYTF | TGTGCCAGCAGCTTAGAAGCGGACAGCCGTTATGGCTACACCTTC
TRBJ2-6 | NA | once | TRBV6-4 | CARQGSGANVLTF | TGTGCCAGACAGGGCTCCGGGGCCAACGTCCTGACTTTC
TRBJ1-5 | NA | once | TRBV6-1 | CASSEVGTNQPQHF | TGTGCCAGCAGTGAAGTCGGGACAAACCAGCCCCAGCATTTT
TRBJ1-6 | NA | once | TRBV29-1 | CSVEVSGNSPLHF | TGCAGCGTCGAAGTCTCGGGTAATTCACCCCTCCACTTT
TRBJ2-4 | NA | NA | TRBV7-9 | CASSLGTIDGIQYF | TGTGCCAGCAGCTTAGGGACTATTGACGGCATTCAGTACTTC
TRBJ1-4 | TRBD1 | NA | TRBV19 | CASRNRDSLNEKLFF | TGTGCCAGTAGAAACCGGGACAGCCTTAATGAAAAACTGTTTTTT
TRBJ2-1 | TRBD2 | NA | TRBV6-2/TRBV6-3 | CASSYLAGGPRNEQFF | TGTGCCAGCAGTTACTTAGCGGGAGGGCCTAGGAATGAGCAGTTCTTC
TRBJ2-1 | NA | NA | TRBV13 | CASSLGRGPLIVQFF | TGTGCCAGCAGCTTAGGGCGGGGGCCCCTAATAGTGCAGTTCTTC
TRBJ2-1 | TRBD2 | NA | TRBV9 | CASSTQREGRENEQFF | TGTGCCAGCAGCACCCAGCGGGAGGGCCGGGAAAATGAGCAGTTCTTC
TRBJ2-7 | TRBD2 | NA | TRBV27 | CASKLTAGSSYEQYF | TGTGCCAGCAAACTAACAGCGGGGAGCTCCTACGAGCAGTACTTC
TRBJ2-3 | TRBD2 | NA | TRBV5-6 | CASSLWGGTDTQYF | TGTGCCAGCAGCTTGTGGGGGGGAACAGATACGCAGTATTTT